Described below is a single T cell receptor (beta chain) sequence and its context. Sequenced by immunoSEQ multiplex PCR; TCRdb stores in-frame clones only, minus some. The sample lists roughly 55,000 clones, over 75% occurring once. The entry originates in a study of control samples from healthy donors and cancer patients. Germline-derived CDR1 and CDR2 are SGHKS and YYEKEE (reference sequence). This CDR3 spans 14 amino acids. V was cut by 3 bases and J by 3 bases, with 10 bases left in between. The clonotype comes from a man in his fifties or sixties in good health. Sequenced: blood. J is TRBJ1-5 and V is TRBV5-5, with D possibly matching TRBD1 (5 bases). The CDR3 DNA sequence: TGTGCCAGCAGCTCCTGGGGCCTCAATCAGCCCCAGCATTTT. This translates into CASSSWGLNQPQHF.